This T cell receptor (beta chain) was sequenced for a study of shared clonotypes between healthy human individuals. Germline V gene lookup returns CDR1 SQVTM and CDR2 ANQGSEA. The CDR3 contains 13 residues. Trimming cost V 4 bases and J 4 bases; bases outside gene matches: 3. Study observations and caveats: Non-shared clonotypes were found to have lower generation probabilities than the clonotypes that were shared by all four of the sorted-subset donors.

TCRdb keeps only in-frame clones here, not all; method: immunoSEQ multiplex PCR. Of approximately 2,000,000 clones listed, approximately 92% are singletons. The naive CD8 subset, CD45RO-negative cells positively selected for CCR7, excluded terminally differentiated effector memory CD45RA+ cells. This clone was found a few times. Its antigen is undetermined. The TCR was taken from a young man in good health. Some clones in this sample may be carry-over from other donors' samples. The rearrangement links TRBV29-1 to TRBJ1-2; TRBD1 matches at 10 bases. The sequencing sample was made of naive CD8+ T cells from PBMCs. In nucleotides, the CDR3 is TGCAGCGTTGGGACAGGGGGTATCTATGGCTACACCTTC. Its protein product is CSVGTGGIYGYTF. The whole variable domain, filled in from reference TRBV29-1 and TRBJ1-2, reads SAVISQKPSRDICQRGTSLTIQCQVDSQVTMMFWYRQQPGQSLTLIATANQGSEATYESGFVIDKFPISRPNLTFSTLTVSNMSPEDSSIYLCSVGTGGIYGYTFGSGTRLTVV.